The T cell receptor beta chain described here comes from a study of T cells expressing NK-cell markers. Reanalyzing the 5' RACE reads, TCRdb keeps one entry per CDR3 protein, without DNA. The table gives a few hundred thousand distinct CDR3 sequences; the top ten clones make up over 4% of it. The receptor's source is a man aged 18-69 years in good health. Sample: blood T cells: a sorted CD56 or NKG2C T cell subset, CD4+ or CD8+ T cells, or bulk PBMC T cells (not recorded which).

The CDR3 here is CATSEGNSPLHF. The genes are TRBV24-1 and TRBJ1-6. CDR1 is KGHDR, CDR2 SFDVKD, per germline. There are 12 residues in the CDR3.